Below are 32 T cell receptor beta chains sequenced from a single sample in a study of CD8+ T cells in alopecia areata. Treatment indicated: oral pan-JAK inhibitor, 5-10 mg twice daily. Reverse transcribed after extraction, RNA yielded cDNA as the sequencing template. Assay: immunoSEQ multiplex PCR; the TCRdb copy retains only in-frame clones and omits some. The sample carries about 200,000 clones, 35% to 40% recorded once. Sequencing was performed on CD4+ T cells sorted from blood, taken between weeks 30 and 35, from a patient treated with tofacitinib. The source is a human donor with alopecia areata.

Only a few counts were recorded for this clone. CDR3 region: CASSPPTSEQDEKLFF. For the CDR3, the DNA is TGTGCCAGCTCACCTCCGACCAGCGAACAGGATGAAAAACTGTTTTTT. This chain connects TRBV18 to TRBJ1-4, with D perhaps matching TRBD1 (5 bases). CDR1 is KGHSH, CDR2 LQKENI, per germline. This CDR3 comprises 16 residues. Trimming removed 3 bases from V and 6 bases from J, with 17 bases in between.

The table lists this clone with a few counts. This chain links TRBV5-6 with TRBJ2-1, with 13 bases identical to TRBD2. V lost 7 bases, J lost 4 bases, and 5 bases stayed unmatched. The CDR3 is 15 amino acids. Germline CDR1 and CDR2: SGHDT and YYEEEE. The CDR3 DNA is TGTGCCAGCTTCCGGGGACTAGCGGGATACAATGAGCAGTTCTTC. Translated: CASFRGLAGYNEQFF.

V usage is TRBV6-6 and J usage is TRBJ2-7; 8 bases are a match to TRBD1. The V segment lost 6 bases and the J segment 4 bases; nucleotides outside the gene matches: 2. Germline V gene lookup returns CDR1 MNHNY and CDR2 SVGAGI (reference sequence). The CDR3 has 12 amino acids. The CDR3 spells CASRDRVYEQYF. DNA for the CDR3: TGTGCCAGCAGGGACAGGGTTTACGAGCAGTACTTC.

The chain links TRBV6-5 to TRBJ2-5; D is possibly TRBD2 (5 bases). CDR1 and CDR2 from the germline V gene are MNHEY and SVGAGI. CDR3 length: 15 residues. Trimming took off 0 bases at V and 5 bases at J, with 13 bases between the two ends. As DNA, the CDR3 is TGTGCCAGCAGTTACTCGATGGCTAGCTGGGAGACCCAGTACTTC. Amino acids: CASSYSMASWETQYF.

The genes are TRBV7-2 and TRBJ2-3; 8 positions agree with TRBD2. The germline gives CDR1 SGHTA, CDR2 FQGNSA. Losses at the gene ends were 2 bases for V and 6 bases for J; bases not matched to a gene: 4. The CDR3 is made up of 14 amino acids. This CDR3 reads CASSLTGGFDTQYF. CDR3 DNA sequence: TGTGCCAGCAGCTTAACGGGAGGGTTCGATACGCAGTATTTT.

This chain links TRBV5-6 with TRBJ1-5; a weak D match, TRBD1 (5 bases). V was shortened by 0 bases and J by 4 bases, with 11 bases between the two germline ends. The CDR3 sequence is 15 residues long. Germline CDR1 reads SGHDT; CDR2 reads YYEEEE. The CDR3 nucleotides read TGTGCCAGCAGCTTGGGACTAAGGGGAAATCAGCCCCAGCATTTT. The encoded protein is CASSLGLRGNQPQHF.

V usage is TRBV7-9 and J usage is TRBJ2-1, with 12 bases that match TRBD2. CDR1 and CDR2 from the germline V gene are SEHNR and FQNEAQ (reference sequence). The CDR3 length is 13 residues. V was pared by 5 bases and J by 13 bases, with 6 bases of the junction left unmatched. The CDR3, as DNA: TGTGCCAGCAGCCTTCGGACTAGCGGGAATCAGTTCTTC. As protein: CASSLRTSGNQFF.

The rearrangement links TRBV30 to TRBJ2-7; 9 nucleotides line up with TRBD1. V dropped 4 bases and J dropped 1; count of bases not matched to a gene: 8. Germline CDR1 is GTSNPN and CDR2 is SVGIG (reference sequence). The CDR3 covers 15 residues. CDR3 region: CAWNMGQGNSYEQYF. CDR3 coding DNA: TGTGCCTGGAACATGGGACAGGGTAATTCCTACGAGCAGTACTTC.

This clone was seen a few times. The chain has TRBV7-8 and TRBJ2-4; D is perhaps TRBD1 or TRBD2 (5 bases each). CDR1 and CDR2 (germline): SGHVS, FQNEAQ. The CDR3 spans 17 residues. V gave up 5 bases and J gave up 0 bases, with 17 bases separating them. The CDR3 bases are TGTGCCAGCAGCCCCCCGAGGGGTGGGATAGCCAAAAACATTCAGTACTTC. Protein: CASSPPRGGIAKNIQYF.

This rearrangement joins TRBV6-1 to TRBJ2-7; D not certain. The CDR3 contains 14 residues. CDR1 is MNHNS and CDR2 is SASEGT in the germline V gene. Trimming cost V 8 bases and J 4 bases, with 18 bases left between them. CDR3 protein: CASETAVGFYEQYF. In DNA form, the CDR3 reads TGTGCCAGCGAGACGGCCGTGGGATTTTACGAGCAGTACTTC.

This clone was detected a few times. This clone may be a read error of a much larger clone one base away. This same CDR3 is encoded by further DNA sequences in the sample. V and J are TRBV5-1 and TRBJ1-1; TRBD1 might be the D (5 bases). The CDR3 runs 13 residues. V was cut by 2 bases and J by 1 base, with 6 bases left in between. Germline assignment: CDR1 SGHRS and CDR2 YFSETQ. The CDR3, as DNA: TGCGCCAGCAGCTTCCAGGGGAACACTGAAGCTTTCTTT. This translates into CASSFQGNTEAFF.

This chain uses TRBV5-6 with TRBJ1-1, with 9 bases lining up with TRBD1. The germline V gene encodes CDR1 SGHDT and CDR2 YYEEEE. V lost 3 bases, J lost 5 bases, and 11 bases stayed unmatched. The length of the CDR3 is 16 residues. DNA of the CDR3: TGTGCCAGCAGCTCCGGACAGGGGAGGGTAAGGACTGAAGCTTTCTTT. Translating it yields CASSSGQGRVRTEAFF.

The chain joins TRBV5-4 to TRBJ2-7, with unresolved D. From germline, CDR1 is SGHNT and CDR2 YYREEE (reference sequence). Trimming removed 3 bases at V and 6 bases at J, with 10 bases between. The CDR3 extends over 12 amino acids. In DNA form, the CDR3 reads TGTGCCAGCAGCTGGGATCGGACCGAGCAGTACTTC. Its translation: CASSWDRTEQYF.

This clone turned up a few times. The chain joins TRBV29-1 to TRBJ1-1; weak D call: TRBD1 (5 bases). Germline V gives CDR1 SQVTM, CDR2 ANQGSEA. The CDR3 totals 11 residues. Trimming removed 3 bases at V and 5 bases at J, with 7 bases between. In DNA, the CDR3 is TGCAGCGTTGATCGGGGGACTGAAGCTTTCTTT. This codes for CSVDRGTEAFF.

This clone was seen at least ten times. The gene calls are TRBV7-9 and TRBJ2-7, with a tentative D call TRBD2 (6 bases). The CDR3 sequence is 15 residues long. Trimming stripped 5 bases from V and 1 base from J, with 15 bases between. Germline assignment: CDR1 SEHNR and CDR2 FQNEAQ (reference sequence). CDR3 protein: CASSDGTVRSYEQYF. CDR3 sequence (DNA): TGTGCCAGCAGCGATGGGACTGTGCGGTCCTACGAGCAGTACTTC.

This clone was detected a few times. The chain combines TRBV6-5 with TRBJ1-2; maybe TRBD1 (6 bases). V was trimmed by 5 bases and J by 4 bases, leaving 14 bases between them. This CDR3 spans 14 amino acids. Germline V gene lookup returns CDR1 MNHEY and CDR2 SVGAGI. CDR3 coding DNA: TGTGCCAGCAGTGAACAACAGGGCTTCTATGGCTACACCTTC. This sequence encodes CASSEQQGFYGYTF.

This CDR3 reads CASTRTGVNTEAFF. CDR3 nucleotides: TGTGCCAGCACTCGGACAGGAGTGAACACTGAAGCTTTCTTT. The rearrangement links TRBV27 to TRBJ1-1, with TRBD1 identical over 7 bases. J was trimmed by 0 bases and V by 7 bases; bases with no gene match: 5. From germline, CDR1 is MNHEY and CDR2 SMNVEV (reference sequence). There are 14 residues in the CDR3.

This clone appeared a few times. CDR3 residues: CASSLRRGVTNEKLFF. The CDR3 bases are TGTGCCAGTAGTCTGCGTCGGGGGGTAACTAATGAAAAACTGTTTTTT. V is TRBV19 and J is TRBJ1-4; perhaps TRBD1 as D (5 bases). This CDR3 region has 16 residues. V shed 5 bases and J shed 1 base, with 14 bases lying between them. From germline, CDR1 is LNHDA and CDR2 SQIVND (reference sequence).

The J gene is TRBJ1-5, the V gene TRBV6-5; TRBD1 is a possible D gene (6 bases). The CDR3 covers 14 residues. CDR1 is MNHEY, CDR2 SVGAGI, per germline. Deletions cut 4 bases from V and 6 bases from J, with 13 bases between. CDR3 sequence (DNA): TGTGCCAGCAGTTCTCGGACAGATCTTCAGCCCCAGCATTTT. Translation gives CASSSRTDLQPQHF.

This clone was seen more than once but under ten times. The V call is TRBV29-1, the J call TRBJ1-1; D remains ambiguous. V lost 4 bases, J lost 1 base, and 7 bases lay in between. Per the germline V gene, CDR1 is SQVTM and CDR2 is ANQGSEA. The CDR3 runs to 12 residues. CDR3 DNA: TGCAGCGTTGGTAGGAAGAACACTGAAGCTTTCTTT. It codes for CSVGRKNTEAFF.

This clone showed up just a few times. The rearrangement joins TRBV25-1 to TRBJ1-6, with D perhaps matching TRBD1 (5 bases). Germline V gene lookup returns CDR1 MGHDK and CDR2 SYGVNS. The CDR3 consists of 13 residues. V lost 4 bases and J lost 10, with 11 bases in between. CDR3 loop: CASSAGYQSPLHF. Here the CDR3 DNA reads TGTGCCAGCAGTGCAGGGTACCAGTCACCCCTCCACTTT.

This clone was counted only a few times. V gene TRBV19 combines with J gene TRBJ2-7; D ambiguous. V was pared by 4 bases and J by 1 base, with 5 bases between. Per germline, CDR1 LNHDA and CDR2 SQIVND (reference sequence). CDR3 length equals 12 residues. CDR3 nucleotides: TGTGCCAGTAGTACGCTATCCTACGAGCAGTACTTC. Protein sequence: CASSTLSYEQYF.

The rearrangement joins TRBV5-1 to TRBJ2-5, with D perhaps assigned TRBD1 or TRBD2 (5 bases each). Germline V lookup: CDR1 SGHRS, CDR2 YFSETQ. V lost 3 bases and J lost 0, with 9 bases in between. The CDR3 length is 14 residues. The CDR3 nucleotides read TGCGCCAGCAGCTCGGGACGAAACCAAGAGACCCAGTACTTC. It codes for CASSSGRNQETQYF.

V usage is TRBV30 and J usage is TRBJ1-2, with D unclear. The CDR3 spans 13 residues. V was trimmed by 2 bases and J by 7 bases, leaving 14 bases between them. Germline loops: CDR1 GTSNPN, CDR2 SVGIG (reference sequence). The CDR3 nucleotides read TGTGCCTGGAGTTCCATCCGCAGGTTTGGCTACACCTTC. Amino acids: CAWSSIRRFGYTF.

The rearrangement uses TRBV7-3 and TRBJ2-5, with D maybe TRBD2 (7 bases). Germline loops: CDR1 SGHTA, CDR2 FQGTGA. Trimming pared 5 bases from V and 6 bases from J, leaving 22 bases between. The CDR3 is made up of 16 amino acids. The CDR3: CASSLAPRGAVQTQYF. The CDR3 DNA reads TGTGCCAGCAGCCTCGCCCCCCGGGGGGCAGTGCAGACCCAGTACTTC.

This clone appeared a few times. The chain combines TRBV19 with TRBJ2-5, with D possibly matching TRBD1 (6 bases). V gave up 0 bases and J gave up 7 bases, with 12 bases separating them. The CDR3 extends over 14 amino acids. Germline CDR1 LNHDA, CDR2 SQIVND (reference sequence). The CDR3 coding sequence is TGTGCCAGTAGTATAGACTCCGGGACACCGACCCAGTACTTC. It translates to CASSIDSGTPTQYF.

The chain employs TRBV29-1 and TRBJ2-1, with TRBD2 matching 10 bases. Losses at the gene ends were 1 base for V and 4 bases for J; bases not matched to a gene: 7. CDR3 length: 16 amino acids. Germline assignment: CDR1 SQVTM and CDR2 ANQGSEA. CDR3 residues: CSVEVFRTSGYNEQFF. DNA of the CDR3: TGCAGCGTTGAAGTGTTTCGGACTAGCGGATACAATGAGCAGTTCTTC.

Turning to this clone: Relative to the germline gene, one junction end is altered; a read error may explain this. The chain carries TRBV19 and TRBJ2-7, with D possibly TRBD2 on 6 matching bases. The length of the CDR3 is 12 residues. Germline V gives CDR1 LNHDA, CDR2 SQIVND (reference sequence). In nucleotides, the CDR3 is TGTGCCAGTAGTAATCGGAGGGGCACGAAGCACTTC. Translated, it gives CASSNRRGTKHF. Full variable domain (outside the CDR3, taken from reference TRBV19 and TRBJ2-7): DGGITQSPKYLFRKEGQNVTLSCEQNLNHDAMYWYRQDPGQGLRLIYYSQIVNDFQKGDIAEGYSVSREKKESFPLTVTSAQKNPTAFYLCASSNRRGTKHFGPGTRLTVT.

The genes are TRBV4-2 and TRBJ1-1, with TRBD1 as a possible D gene (6 bases). The CDR3 has 15 residues. Trimming left V 4 bases short and J 1 base short, with 13 bases between. Germline loops: CDR1 LGHNA, CDR2 YNFKEQ. Here the CDR3 DNA reads TGTGCCAGCAGCCCTTTGGGGGGCTGGAACACTGAAGCTTTCTTT. Amino acid sequence: CASSPLGGWNTEAFF.

The V call is TRBV7-9, the J call TRBJ1-4; D is perhaps TRBD1 (5 bases). The CDR3 length is 14 residues. CDR1 and CDR2 from the germline V gene are SEHNR and FQNEAQ (reference sequence). V was pared by 3 bases and J by 8 bases, with 13 bases between. CDR3 amino acids: CASSLRAQGEKLFF. DNA of the CDR3: TGTGCCAGCAGCTTGCGGGCCCAGGGAGAAAAACTGTTTTTT.

This rearrangement joins TRBV7-2 to TRBJ1-5; D is undetermined. This CDR3 region has 15 residues. V was trimmed by 3 bases and J by 4 bases, leaving 13 bases between them. The germline CDR1 and CDR2 sequences are SGHTA and FQGNSA. The chain's CDR3 is CASSFGLGSNQPQHF. CDR3 in DNA: TGTGCCAGCAGCTTCGGACTGGGGTCGAATCAGCCCCAGCATTTT.

The chain couples TRBV6-5 to TRBJ2-7; 10 bases match TRBD1. Trimming took 4 bases from V and 1 from J; bases not matched to a gene: 4. The CDR3 spans 15 residues. Looked up from germline, CDR1 is MNHEY and CDR2 is SVGAGI. This CDR3 reads CASSLDRGASYEQYF. CDR3 bases: TGTGCCAGCAGTTTGGACAGGGGGGCTTCCTACGAGCAGTACTTC.